Each of the 27 T cell receptor beta chains below was sequenced from the same sample in a study of blood T cell repertoires in COVID-19. The method was immunoSEQ multiplex PCR; TCRdb's version includes in-frame clones alone and lacks a portion of them. The sample has approximately 470,000 clones, roughly 90% seen once. The sample consisted of PBMCs or T cells enriched from blood (not recorded which). All receptors come from a woman aged 18-30 years who had recovered from COVID-19.

The V gene is TRBV19, the J gene TRBJ2-7; D is perhaps TRBD2 (6 bases). The CDR3 length is 12 residues. Between the trimmed V and J ends, which lost 5 bases and 5 bases, there was a span of 10 bases. The germline CDR1 and CDR2 sequences are LNHDA and SQIVND (reference sequence). In DNA form, the CDR3 reads TGTGCCAGTAGTCGGACGGGAGACGAGCAGTACTTC. As protein: CASSRTGDEQYF.

The V call is TRBV18, the J call TRBJ1-1; D possibly corresponds to TRBD1 (5 bases). Germline CDR1 reads KGHSH; CDR2 reads LQKENI. V lost 3 bases, J lost 1 base, and 9 bases lay in between. This CDR3 contains 14 residues. CDR3: CASSPGQANTEAFF. DNA of the CDR3: TGTGCCAGCTCACCGGGGCAGGCGAACACTGAAGCTTTCTTT.

The chain has TRBV27 and TRBJ1-5; D unclear. V was trimmed by 8 bases and J by 7 bases, leaving 9 bases between them. CDR3 length: 11 residues. The germline V gene encodes CDR1 MNHEY and CDR2 SMNVEV (reference sequence). The CDR3 loop reads CASGWEQPQHF. CDR3 DNA: TGTGCCAGCGGGTGGGAGCAGCCCCAGCATTTT.

The rearrangement uses TRBV10-3 and TRBJ2-3; D uncertain. The CDR3 consists of 13 residues. Germline CDR1 is ENHRY and CDR2 is SYGVKD. Trimming shortened V by 3 bases and J by 4 bases, and 8 bases separated the two germline ends. DNA of the CDR3: TGTGCCATCAGTGATTTAGCCCCAGATACGCAGTATTTT. Translation: CAISDLAPDTQYF.

This sequence joins TRBV7-9 and TRBJ2-3; 14 nucleotides match TRBD2. Looked up from germline, CDR1 is SEHNR and CDR2 is FQNEAQ (reference sequence). The CDR3 runs to 19 residues. J gave up 4 bases and V 4 bases, and 13 bases lay outside the gene matches. This CDR3 reads CASSSTGLAGVSEPDTQYF. CDR3 DNA sequence: TGTGCCAGCAGCTCAACGGGACTAGCGGGGGTATCCGAACCAGATACGCAGTATTTT.

The rearrangement links TRBV18 to TRBJ1-1; TRBD1 is a possible D gene (5 bases). CDR1 is KGHSH and CDR2 is LQKENI in the germline V gene. Trimming took 8 bases from V and 4 from J, leaving 20 bases between them. The CDR3 runs to 15 residues. The CDR3 reads CASGRQNAFGTEAFF. The CDR3 nucleotides read TGTGCCAGCGGACGACAGAACGCGTTCGGCACTGAAGCTTTCTTT.

This chain uses TRBV30 with TRBJ2-5, with a tentative D call TRBD2 (5 bases). The CDR3 contains 13 residues. Trimming removed 1 base at V and 5 bases at J, with 11 bases between. Germline-derived CDR1 and CDR2 are GTSNPN and SVGIG (reference sequence). CDR3: CAWSGGQLETQYF. As DNA, the CDR3 is TGTGCCTGGAGTGGAGGGCAACTCGAGACCCAGTACTTC.

In this sample, this clone turned up once. The chain has TRBV5-1 and TRBJ1-2; tentatively, D is TRBD1 (5 bases). V was trimmed by 0 bases and J by 13 bases, leaving 16 bases between them. The CDR3 has 13 residues. Germline lookup yields CDR1 SGHRS and CDR2 YFSETQ. CDR3 in amino acids: CASSLAALQALTF. The CDR3 nucleotides are TGCGCCAGCAGCTTGGCCGCCCTACAGGCCCTCACCTTC.

The V gene is TRBV30, the J gene TRBJ1-6, with D tentatively TRBD1 (6 bases). This CDR3 has 16 residues. V lost 1 base and J 3 bases, leaving 13 bases between the germline ends. Germline values: CDR1 GTSNPN, CDR2 SVGIG (reference sequence). The CDR3 loop is CAWSGGQGFYNSPLHF. The CDR3 DNA is TGTGCCTGGAGTGGTGGTCAGGGGTTCTATAATTCACCCCTCCACTTT.

The rearrangement joins TRBV2 to TRBJ2-7, with a possible D match to TRBD2 (5 bases). With 0 bases removed from V and 7 bases from J, the gap between germline ends came to 10 bases. CDR1 is SNHLY, CDR2 FYNNEI, per germline. The CDR3 extends over 13 amino acids. CDR3 in amino acids: CASSEARPGEQYF. DNA of the CDR3: TGTGCCAGCAGTGAAGCGCGCCCGGGAGAGCAGTACTTC. The variable domain in full, completed from reference TRBV2 and TRBJ2-7, reads EPEVTQTPSHQVTQMGQEVILRCVPISNHLYFYWYRQILGQKVEFLVSFYNNEISEKSEIFDDQFSVERPDGSNFTLKIRSTKLEDSAMYFCASSEARPGEQYFGPGTRLTVT.

The chain couples TRBV7-2 to TRBJ1-2; 9 bases line up with TRBD1. The CDR3 contains 19 residues. The J segment lost 6 bases and the V segment lost 5 bases, leaving 22 bases of the junction unmatched. Germline values: CDR1 SGHTA, CDR2 FQGNSA. As DNA, the CDR3 is TGTGCCAGCAGCCCCTACCGAGACCTGGGACAGGGAAAGGGGGATGGCTACACCTTC. Its translation is CASSPYRDLGQGKGDGYTF.

V gene TRBV7-8 combines with J gene TRBJ1-1, with D tentatively TRBD1 (5 bases). This CDR3 contains 13 residues. Germline assignment: CDR1 SGHVS and CDR2 FQNEAQ. V lost 5 bases, J lost 1 base, and 8 bases lay in between. CDR3 loop: CASSPTENTEAFF. In DNA form, the CDR3 reads TGTGCCAGCAGCCCGACAGAGAACACTGAAGCTTTCTTT.

Only one count was recorded for this clone. J is TRBJ2-1 and V is TRBV3-1 (or the pseudogene TRBV3-2); possible D gene TRBD1, 5 bases. The germline CDR1 and CDR2 sequences are LGHDT and YNNKEL (reference sequence). The CDR3 is made up of 13 amino acids. Deletions cut 4 bases from V and 8 bases from J, with 12 bases between. Here the CDR3 reads CASSLRTRYEQFF. CDR3 coding DNA: TGTGCCAGCAGCCTGCGGACAAGATATGAGCAGTTCTTC.

The chain has TRBV4-1 and TRBJ2-7; TRBD2 aligns across 8 bases. Germline V gene sequence: CDR1 MGHRA, CDR2 YSYEKL. After removal of 2 bases from V and 4 bases from J, the junction contained 1 base not matched to a gene. The CDR3 is 13 amino acids. CDR3 protein: CASSQPSGYEQYF. The CDR3 coding sequence is TGCGCCAGCAGCCAACCTAGCGGGTACGAGCAGTACTTC.

The chain has TRBV4-1 and TRBJ2-6; 11 positions match TRBD2. CDR1 and CDR2 (germline): MGHRA, YSYEKL. V dropped 1 base and J dropped 0; count of bases not matched to a gene: 5. The length of the CDR3 is 19 residues. CDR3: CASSQALAGAFSGANVLTF. Here the CDR3 DNA reads TGCGCCAGCAGCCAAGCACTAGCGGGGGCCTTCTCTGGGGCCAACGTCCTGACTTTC.

V gene TRBV5-1 combines with J gene TRBJ1-2, with 12 bases that match TRBD1. This CDR3 has 14 residues. Germline CDR1 SGHRS, CDR2 YFSETQ. Trimming took 3 bases from V and 8 from J; bases not matched to a gene: 5. CDR3 region: CASSSGTGGNGYTF. The CDR3 DNA is TGCGCCAGCAGCTCCGGGACAGGGGGCAACGGCTACACCTTC.

This rearrangement joins TRBV6-5 to TRBJ1-2; D unresolved. The CDR3 runs to 15 residues. V was cut by 0 bases and J by 7 bases, with 15 bases left in between. From germline, CDR1 is MNHEY and CDR2 SVGAGI. The CDR3 DNA follows: TGTGCCAGCAGTTACTCCTCCCAATCCGGAGGTGGCTACACCTTC. Translated, it gives CASSYSSQSGGGYTF.

J is TRBJ2-7 and V is TRBV7-2; TRBD2 matches 10 bases. CDR3 length: 14 residues. The V segment lost 3 bases and the J segment 4 bases; nucleotides outside the gene matches: 3. Germline values: CDR1 SGHTA, CDR2 FQGNSA. The CDR3 loop reads CASSLSGGEYEQYF. The CDR3 nucleotides read TGTGCCAGCAGCTTGAGCGGGGGGGAATACGAGCAGTACTTC. The full variable domain, with the rest looked up from reference TRBV7-2 and TRBJ2-7, is GAGVSQSPSNKVTEKGKDVELRCDPISGHTALYWYRQSLGQGLEFLIYFQGNSAPDKSGLPSDRFSAERTGGSVSTLTIQRTQQEDSAVYLCASSLSGGEYEQYFGPGTRLTVT.

CDR3 residues: CASSIKSGKTSTNTEAFF. The CDR3 region has the DNA TGTGCCAGTAGTATAAAGTCGGGGAAGACCAGCACCAACACTGAAGCTTTCTTT. The chain combines TRBV19 with TRBJ1-1; D is undetermined. Germline CDR1 reads LNHDA; CDR2 reads SQIVND (reference sequence). There are 18 residues in the CDR3. The ends were cut back, 2 bases at V and 2 bases at J, with 21 bases in the middle.

The chain employs TRBV27 and TRBJ1-2; 10 nucleotides match TRBD1. The CDR3 contains 16 residues. The germline V gene has CDR1 MNHEY and CDR2 SMNVEV (reference sequence). The V segment lost 3 bases and the J segment 6 bases; nucleotides outside the gene matches: 10. The CDR3 region has the DNA TGTGCCAGCAGTTTCAGAGGACAGGGGGTGGTCCATGGCTACACCTTC. Its translation: CASSFRGQGVVHGYTF.

The chain recombines TRBV12-3 or TRBV12-4 with TRBJ2-7; no definite D call. The V and J ends lost 6 bases and 3 bases respectively, with 6 bases between them. The CDR3 has 11 amino acids. This CDR3 is CASSQNYEQYF. The CDR3 nucleotides read TGTGCCAGCAGCCAAAACTACGAGCAGTACTTC.

J is TRBJ1-5 and V is TRBV6-4, with a tentative D call TRBD1 (6 bases). In germline, CDR1 is MRHNA, CDR2 SNTAGT. The CDR3 length is 16 residues. The V gene lost 0 bases and the J gene lost 2 bases, with 11 bases spanning the gap. CDR3 nucleotide sequence: TGTGCCAGCAGTGACTCGAAAGGGGGAGGCAATCAGCCCCAGCATTTT. Translation gives CASSDSKGGGNQPQHF.

V gene TRBV30 combines with J gene TRBJ1-4; no definite D call. The CDR3 extends over 13 amino acids. The germline gives CDR1 GTSNPN, CDR2 SVGIG (reference sequence). V lost 2 bases and J lost 7, with 11 bases in between. The CDR3: CAWSREGGEKLFF. The CDR3 DNA reads as TGTGCCTGGAGTAGAGAGGGTGGTGAAAAACTGTTTTTT.

The chain uses TRBV5-1 and TRBJ1-1; 12 nucleotides align to TRBD1. In germline, CDR1 is SGHRS, CDR2 YFSETQ. The CDR3 consists of 17 residues. The J segment lost 3 bases and the V segment lost 2 bases, leaving 8 bases of the junction unmatched. CDR3 nucleotide sequence: TGCGCCAGCAGCTTCATCCCGGGACAGGGGGCGGACACTGAAGCTTTCTTT. Protein product: CASSFIPGQGADTEAFF. The full variable domain, in which reference TRBV5-1 and TRBJ1-1 provide the parts outside the CDR3, is KAGVTQTPRYLIKTRGQQVTLSCSPISGHRSVSWYQQTPGQGLQFLFEYFSETQRNKGNFPGRFSGRQFSNSRSEMNVSTLELGDSALYLCASSFIPGQGADTEAFFGQGTRLTVV.

The V gene is TRBV7-2, the J gene TRBJ2-5; D gene unclear. Germline V gene data show CDR1 as SGHTA and CDR2 as FQGNSA. The CDR3 covers 13 residues. V lost 6 bases and J 4 bases, leaving 12 bases between the germline ends. The CDR3 is CASSFTWRETQYF. The CDR3 DNA follows: TGTGCCAGCAGTTTCACCTGGAGAGAGACCCAGTACTTC. Variable domain in full (rest from reference TRBV7-2 and TRBJ2-5): GAGVSQSPSNKVTEKGKDVELRCDPISGHTALYWYRQSLGQGLEFLIYFQGNSAPDKSGLPSDRFSAERTGGSVSTLTIQRTQQEDSAVYLCASSFTWRETQYFGPGTRLLVL.

The V and J genes are TRBV5-8 and TRBJ1-1, with a weak D call TRBD1 (5 bases). This CDR3 is 14 amino acids long. The germline CDR1 and CDR2 sequences are SGHTS and YDEGEE. Between the trimmed V and J ends, which lost 4 bases and 0 bases, there was a span of 10 bases. For the CDR3, the DNA is TGTGCCAGCAGCGGCGACAGCCTGAACACTGAAGCTTTCTTT. Translation gives CASSGDSLNTEAFF.

V and J are TRBV5-5 and TRBJ2-1; 11 nucleotides match TRBD2. CDR1 and CDR2 from the germline V gene are SGHKS and YYEKEE (reference sequence). V dropped 3 bases and J dropped 9; count of bases not matched to a gene: 8. The CDR3 loop spans 15 amino acids. CDR3 in amino acids: CASSSFSGGVSEQFF. The CDR3 bases are TGTGCCAGCAGCTCTTTTAGCGGGGGGGTCAGTGAGCAGTTCTTC.